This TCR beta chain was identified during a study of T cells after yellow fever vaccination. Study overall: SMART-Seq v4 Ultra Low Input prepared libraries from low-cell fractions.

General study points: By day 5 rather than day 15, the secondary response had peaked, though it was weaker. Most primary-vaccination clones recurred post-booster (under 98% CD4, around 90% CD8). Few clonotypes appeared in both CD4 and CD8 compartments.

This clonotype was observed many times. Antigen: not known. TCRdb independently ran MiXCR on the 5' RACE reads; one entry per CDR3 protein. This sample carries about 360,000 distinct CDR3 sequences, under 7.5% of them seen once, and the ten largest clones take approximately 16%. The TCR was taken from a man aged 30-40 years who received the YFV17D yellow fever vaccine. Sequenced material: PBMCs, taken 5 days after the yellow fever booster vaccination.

The CDR3 nucleotides are TGTGCCAGCAGCTTAGACGGACAGGGGGCCTGGGACACCGGGGAGCTGTTTTTT. It specifies CASSLDGQGAWDTGELFF. The rearrangement uses TRBV11-2 and TRBJ2-2, with TRBD1 matching 11 bases. The CDR3 has 18 amino acids. The germline CDR1 and CDR2 sequences are SGHAT and FQNNGV. The junction had 6 bases not matched to a gene; V was cut back by 0 bases and J by 3 bases.